This T cell receptor beta chain was retrieved from a study of blood T cell repertoires in COVID-19. Germline CDR1 is SQVTM and CDR2 is ANQGSEA. The CDR3 is 13 amino acids. V was shortened by 3 bases and J by 6 bases, with 14 bases between the two germline ends. Assay: immunoSEQ multiplex PCR; the TCRdb copy retains only in-frame clones and omits some. Of 130,000 to 150,000 clones detected, about 87% appear once; the ten largest clones hold approximately 10%. Two negative PCRs, clearance, or symptom resolution characterized the recovered Cohort 3 donors. The sequenced sample was PBMCs or T cells enriched from blood (not recorded which). This sequence was found in a man aged 60-69 years who had recovered from COVID-19. The chain is built from TRBV29-1 and TRBJ2-5; D might be TRBD1 (6 bases). The CDR3 DNA follows: TGCAGCGTTGATCCAGGGGACGCAAAGACCCAGTACTTC. Its protein is CSVDPGDAKTQYF. Full variable domain (rest looked up from reference TRBV29-1 and TRBJ2-5): SAVISQKPSRDICQRGTSLTIQCQVDSQVTMMFWYRQQPGQSLTLIATANQGSEATYESGFVIDKFPISRPNLTFSTLTVSNMSPEDSSIYLCSVDPGDAKTQYFGPGTRLLVL.